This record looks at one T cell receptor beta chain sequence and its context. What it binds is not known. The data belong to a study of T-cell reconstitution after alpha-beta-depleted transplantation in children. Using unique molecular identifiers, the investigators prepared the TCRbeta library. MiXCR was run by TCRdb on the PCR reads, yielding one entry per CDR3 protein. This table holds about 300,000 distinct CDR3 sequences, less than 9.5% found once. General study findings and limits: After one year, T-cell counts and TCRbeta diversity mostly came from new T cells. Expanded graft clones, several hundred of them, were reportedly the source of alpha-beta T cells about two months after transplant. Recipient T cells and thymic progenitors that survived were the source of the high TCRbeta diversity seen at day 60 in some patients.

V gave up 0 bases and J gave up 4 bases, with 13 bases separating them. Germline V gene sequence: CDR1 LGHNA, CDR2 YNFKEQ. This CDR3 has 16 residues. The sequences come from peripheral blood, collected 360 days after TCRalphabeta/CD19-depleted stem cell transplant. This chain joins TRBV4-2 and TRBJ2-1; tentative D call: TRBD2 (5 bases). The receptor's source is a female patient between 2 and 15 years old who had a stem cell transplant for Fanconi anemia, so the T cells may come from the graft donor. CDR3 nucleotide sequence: TGTGCCAGCAGCCAAGATGAAGAGGGCCCATACAATGAGCAGTTCTTC. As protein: CASSQDEEGPYNEQFF.